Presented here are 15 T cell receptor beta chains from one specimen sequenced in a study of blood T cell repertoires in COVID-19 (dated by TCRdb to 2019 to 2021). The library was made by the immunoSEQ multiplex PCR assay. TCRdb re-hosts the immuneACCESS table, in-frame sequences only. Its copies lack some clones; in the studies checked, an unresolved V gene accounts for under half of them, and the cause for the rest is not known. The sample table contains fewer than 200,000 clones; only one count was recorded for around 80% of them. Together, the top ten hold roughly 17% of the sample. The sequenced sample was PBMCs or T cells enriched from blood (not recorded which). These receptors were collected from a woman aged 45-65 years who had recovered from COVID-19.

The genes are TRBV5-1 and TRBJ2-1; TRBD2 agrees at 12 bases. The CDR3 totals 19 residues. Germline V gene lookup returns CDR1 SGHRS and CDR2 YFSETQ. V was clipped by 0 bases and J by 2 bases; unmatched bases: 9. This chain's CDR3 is CASSLGALAGGPTYNEQFF. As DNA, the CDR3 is TGCGCCAGCAGCTTGGGGGCACTAGCGGGAGGTCCGACCTACAATGAGCAGTTCTTC.

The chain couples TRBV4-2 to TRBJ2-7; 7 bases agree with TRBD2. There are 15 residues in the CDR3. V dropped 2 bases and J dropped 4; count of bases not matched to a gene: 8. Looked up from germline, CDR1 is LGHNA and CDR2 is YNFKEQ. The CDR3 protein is CASSQITSVYYEQYF. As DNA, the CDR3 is TGTGCCAGCAGCCAAATAACTAGCGTCTATTACGAGCAGTACTTC.

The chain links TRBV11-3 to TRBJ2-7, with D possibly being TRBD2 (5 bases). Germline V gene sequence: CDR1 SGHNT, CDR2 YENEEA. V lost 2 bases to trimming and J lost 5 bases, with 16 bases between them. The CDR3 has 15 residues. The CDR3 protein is CASSLSPSGFHEQYF. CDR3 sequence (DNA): TGTGCCAGCAGCTTAAGTCCCTCGGGGTTTCACGAGCAGTACTTC.

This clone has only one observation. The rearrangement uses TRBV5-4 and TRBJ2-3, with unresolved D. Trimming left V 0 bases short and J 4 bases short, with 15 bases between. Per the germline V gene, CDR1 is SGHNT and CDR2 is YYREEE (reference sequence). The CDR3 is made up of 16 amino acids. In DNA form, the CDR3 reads TGTGCCAGCAGCTTGGCTCCGGCCGACTTTCCAGATACGCAGTATTTT. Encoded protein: CASSLAPADFPDTQYF.

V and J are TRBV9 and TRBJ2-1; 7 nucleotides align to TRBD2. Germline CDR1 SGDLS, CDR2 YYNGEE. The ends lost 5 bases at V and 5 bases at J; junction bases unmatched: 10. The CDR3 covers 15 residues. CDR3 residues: CASSPEVLADNEQFF. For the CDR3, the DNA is TGTGCCAGCAGTCCCGAAGTGCTAGCGGACAATGAGCAGTTCTTC.

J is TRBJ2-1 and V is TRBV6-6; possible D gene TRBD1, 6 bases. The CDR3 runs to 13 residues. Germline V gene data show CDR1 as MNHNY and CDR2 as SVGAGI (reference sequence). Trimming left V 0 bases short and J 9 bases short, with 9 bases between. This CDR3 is CASSYSGTSEQFF. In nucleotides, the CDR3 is TGTGCCAGCAGTTACTCCGGGACAAGTGAGCAGTTCTTC.

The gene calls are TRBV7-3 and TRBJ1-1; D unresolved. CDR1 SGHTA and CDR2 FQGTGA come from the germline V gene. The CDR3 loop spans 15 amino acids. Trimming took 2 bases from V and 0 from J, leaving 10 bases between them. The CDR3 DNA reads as TGTGCCAGCAGCTTAGGCCCAACAATGAACACTGAAGCTTTCTTT. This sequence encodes CASSLGPTMNTEAFF. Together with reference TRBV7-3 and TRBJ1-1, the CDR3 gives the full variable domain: GAGVSQTPSNKVTEKGKYVELRCDPISGHTALYWYRQSLGQGPEFLIYFQGTGAADDSGLPNDRFFAVRPEGSVSTLKIQRTERGDSAVYLCASSLGPTMNTEAFFGQGTRLTVV.

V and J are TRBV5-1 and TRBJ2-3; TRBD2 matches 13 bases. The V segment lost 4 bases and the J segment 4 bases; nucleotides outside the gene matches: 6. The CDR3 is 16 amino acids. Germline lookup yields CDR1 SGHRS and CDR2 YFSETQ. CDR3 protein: CASSLGTSGNADTQYF. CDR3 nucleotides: TGCGCCAGCAGCCTCGGGACTAGCGGGAACGCAGATACGCAGTATTTT.

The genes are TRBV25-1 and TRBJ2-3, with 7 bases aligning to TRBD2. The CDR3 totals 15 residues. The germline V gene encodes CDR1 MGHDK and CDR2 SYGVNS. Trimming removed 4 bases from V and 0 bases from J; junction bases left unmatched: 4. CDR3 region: CASSGSGLSTDTQYF. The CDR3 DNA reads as TGTGCCAGCAGTGGTAGCGGGCTAAGCACAGATACGCAGTATTTT.

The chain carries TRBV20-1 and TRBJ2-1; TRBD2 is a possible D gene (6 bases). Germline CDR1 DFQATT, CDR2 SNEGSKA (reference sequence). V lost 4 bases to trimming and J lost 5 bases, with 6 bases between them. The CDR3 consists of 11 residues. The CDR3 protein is CSAKRDNEQFF. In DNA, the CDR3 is TGCAGTGCTAAGCGGGACAATGAGCAGTTCTTC.

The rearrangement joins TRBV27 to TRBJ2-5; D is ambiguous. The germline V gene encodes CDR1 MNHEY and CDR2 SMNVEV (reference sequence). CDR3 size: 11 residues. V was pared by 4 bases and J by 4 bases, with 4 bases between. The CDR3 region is CASSSRETQYF. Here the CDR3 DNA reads TGTGCCAGCAGTTCCAGAGAGACCCAGTACTTC.

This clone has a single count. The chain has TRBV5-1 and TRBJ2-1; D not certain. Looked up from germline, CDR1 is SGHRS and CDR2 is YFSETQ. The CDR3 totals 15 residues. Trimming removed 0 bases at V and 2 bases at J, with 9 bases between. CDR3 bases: TGCGCCAGCAGCTTGGAGAGAGTAACCTACAATGAGCAGTTCTTC. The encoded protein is CASSLERVTYNEQFF.

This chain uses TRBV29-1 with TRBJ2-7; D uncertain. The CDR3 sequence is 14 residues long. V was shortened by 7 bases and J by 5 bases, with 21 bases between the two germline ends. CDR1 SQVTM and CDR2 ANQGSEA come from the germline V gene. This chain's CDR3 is CSALDRGSSHEQYF. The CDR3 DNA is TGCAGCGCCCTCGATCGTGGTAGTTCCCACGAGCAGTACTTC.

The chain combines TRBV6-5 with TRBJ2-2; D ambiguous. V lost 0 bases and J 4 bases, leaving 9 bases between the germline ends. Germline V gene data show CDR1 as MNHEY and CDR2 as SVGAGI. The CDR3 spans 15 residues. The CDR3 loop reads CASSYSWQFTGELFF. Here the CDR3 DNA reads TGTGCCAGCAGTTACTCTTGGCAGTTCACCGGGGAGCTGTTTTTT.

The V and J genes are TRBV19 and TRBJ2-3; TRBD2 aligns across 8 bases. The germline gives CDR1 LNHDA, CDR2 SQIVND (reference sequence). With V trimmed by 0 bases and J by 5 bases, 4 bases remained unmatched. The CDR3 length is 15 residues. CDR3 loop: CASSIDTSGLDTQYF. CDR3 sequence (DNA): TGTGCCAGTAGTATAGATACTAGCGGTTTAGATACGCAGTATTTT.